These T cell receptor beta chains were read from a single sample in a study of T cells after posttransplantation cyclophosphamide. The protocol was immunoSEQ multiplex PCR, while the TCRdb copy is restricted to in-frame clones and leaves out a portion. This record lists 20,000 to 25,000 clones, none seen once only, and the top ten clones contain about 4.4%. Sequencing was performed on PBMCs. The receptor set was obtained from a woman in her 50s in good health, CMV-negative, and a related stem cell transplant donor. Each CDR3 is given with its conserved first and last residue. The D gene is left open where the match is weak. The size of a clone is reported for some rows only, either as once, few or many, or as a class for expanded clones.

j_gene,v_gene,abundance,d_gene,CDR3aa,CDR3nt
TRBJ1-1,TRBV27,many,.,CASSPGTSVNTEAFF,TGTGCCAGCAGTCCCGGGACAAGTGTGAACACTGAAGCTTTCTTT
TRBJ2-3,TRBV19,many,TRBD1,CASSPRQGAGTDTQYF,TGTGCCAGTAGTCCGCGACAGGGAGCGGGCACAGATACGCAGTATTTT
TRBJ2-1,TRBV5-1,many,.,CASSISSYNEQFF,TGCGCCAGCAGCATTAGCTCATACAATGAGCAGTTCTTC
TRBJ2-3,TRBV7-9,many,.,CASSSKDRPLDTQYF,TGTGCCAGCAGCTCCAAAGACAGGCCCCTCGATACGCAGTATTTT
TRBJ2-1,TRBV6-5,many,TRBD2,CASSYLAGGLNEQFF,TGTGCCAGCAGTTACTTGGCGGGAGGGTTAAATGAGCAGTTCTTC
TRBJ1-4,TRBV5-5,many,TRBD1,CASSLAQGAREKLFF,TGTGCCAGCAGCTTGGCTCAGGGGGCACGGGAAAAACTGTTTTTT
TRBJ1-5,TRBV19,many,TRBD1,CASRDRQNQPQHF,TGTGCCAGTAGGGACAGGCAGAATCAGCCCCAGCATTTT
TRBJ2-1,TRBV5-6,many,.,CASSPQQGRDEQFF,TGTGCCAGCAGCCCCCAGCAGGGTCGCGATGAGCAGTTCTTC
TRBJ2-7,TRBV7-9,many,TRBD2,CASSHNRGRTSYEQYF,TGTGCCAGCAGCCACAACAGAGGCCGGACTAGCTACGAGCAGTACTTC
TRBJ1-3,TRBV6-1,many,.,CASSEPDTGLGNTIYF,TGTGCCAGCAGTGAACCCGATACAGGGTTGGGAAACACCATATATTTT
TRBJ2-5,TRBV19,many,TRBD1,CASNTGGGETQYF,TGTGCCAGTAACACAGGGGGCGGCGAGACCCAGTACTTC
TRBJ2-1,TRBV5-4,many,.,CASSLEGGGVSYNEQFF,TGTGCCAGCAGCCTGGAGGGCGGCGGGGTCTCCTACAATGAGCAGTTCTTC
TRBJ1-1,TRBV29-1,many,TRBD1,CSVTGGDTEAFF,TGCAGCGTTACAGGGGGCGACACTGAAGCTTTCTTT
TRBJ1-2,TRBV27,many,TRBD1,CASSLQGGYGYTF,TGTGCCAGCAGTTTACAGGGGGGCTATGGCTACACCTTC
TRBJ2-7,TRBV19,many,TRBD2,CASSERDLAGGYEQYF,TGTGCCAGTAGTGAGCGGGATCTCGCCGGGGGCTACGAGCAGTACTTC
TRBJ2-1,TRBV10-1,many,TRBD2,CASRISGRAPLFF,TGCGCCAGCAGGATTAGCGGGAGGGCCCCTCTGTTCTTC
TRBJ2-2,TRBV9,many,.,CASSVVGGGLTGELFF,TGTGCCAGCAGCGTAGTAGGAGGGGGCCTGACCGGGGAGCTGTTTTTT
TRBJ1-1,TRBV2,many,.,CASNAGVREAFF,TGTGCCAGCAATGCAGGGGTGCGAGAAGCTTTCTTT
TRBJ1-2,TRBV5-1,many,TRBD1,CASSPGQGSYGYTF,TGCGCCAGCAGCCCCGGACAGGGTAGCTATGGCTACACCTTC
TRBJ2-3,TRBV4-3,many,TRBD2,CASSQDHKVAGTTDTQYF,TGCGCCAGCAGCCAAGATCATAAGGTAGCGGGGACCACAGATACGCAGTATTTT
TRBJ1-5,TRBV6-1,many,TRBD1,CASSGTGRFQPQHF,TGTGCCAGCAGTGGGACAGGGAGGTTTCAGCCCCAGCATTTT
TRBJ2-7,TRBV27,medium-sized,.,CASSLSPTDPALAINVYEQYF,TGTGCCAGCAGTTTATCACCGACCGACCCGGCGCTAGCGATAAACGTCTACGAGCAGTACTTC
TRBJ1-4,TRBV7-4,many,.,CASSSLEQKSIGGGEKLFF,TGTGCCAGCAGCTCCTTGGAACAGAAATCCATCGGGGGAGGCGAAAAACTGTTTTTT
TRBJ2-1,TRBV6-5,many,.,CASTFVHEQFF,TGTGCCAGCACCTTTGTTCATGAGCAGTTCTTC
TRBJ2-7,TRBV28,many,.,CASTSGTLGSYEQYF,TGTGCCAGCACTTCCGGGACATTAGGCTCCTACGAGCAGTACTTC
TRBJ1-2,TRBV2,many,.,CASKMRDGYTF,TGTGCCAGCAAGATGAGGGATGGCTACACCTTC
TRBJ1-6,TRBV2,many,.,CAPRKERNSPLHF,TGTGCCCCCCGGAAAGAGAGGAATTCACCCCTCCACTTT
TRBJ2-7,TRBV28,many,.,CASRGGSSYEQYF,TGTGCCAGCAGAGGCGGAAGCTCCTACGAGCAGTACTTC
TRBJ2-2,TRBV10-1,many,.,CASSEGGGPLAELVVNTGELFF,TGCGCCAGCAGTGAAGGGGGGGGACCGCTCGCCGAACTGGTGGTCAACACCGGGGAGCTGTTTTTT
TRBJ2-4,TRBV5-1,many,TRBD2,CASSLSQRDGIQYF,TGCGCCAGCAGCTTGAGTCAGCGGGACGGCATTCAGTACTTC
TRBJ1-3,TRBV5-1,many,.,CASSSGQNGNTIYF,TGCGCCAGCAGCTCTGGACAGAATGGAAACACCATATATTTT
TRBJ2-6,TRBV6-4,many,.,CASSGENLPGANVLTF,TGTGCCAGCAGTGGGGAGAACCTCCCGGGGGCCAACGTCCTGACTTTC
TRBJ2-7,TRBV29-1,many,TRBD1,CSVEVPDRAYEQYF,TGCAGCGTTGAAGTTCCCGACAGGGCCTACGAGCAGTACTTC
TRBJ1-2,TRBV5-1,many,.,CASSSPGTLNGYTF,TGCGCCAGCAGTTCCCCCGGGACATTAAATGGCTACACCTTC
TRBJ2-7,TRBV2,many,TRBD1,CATSRDRGYEQYF,TGTGCCACCTCGAGGGACAGGGGCTACGAGCAGTACTTC
TRBJ1-6,TRBV5-6,many,TRBD1,CASSYRTGGDSPLHF,TGTGCCAGCAGCTACCGGACAGGTGGGGACTCACCCCTCCACTTT
TRBJ1-5,TRBV4-2,many,.,CASSQAFDGGRQPQHF,TGTGCCAGCAGCCAAGCTTTCGATGGCGGGCGTCAGCCCCAGCATTTT
TRBJ2-7,TRBV5-4,many,TRBD2,CASSLSGLAGISYEQYF,TGTGCCAGCAGCTTATCCGGACTAGCGGGGATCTCCTACGAGCAGTACTTC
TRBJ2-7,TRBV27,.,.,CASRGGIYEQYF,TGTGCCAGCAGAGGCGGGATCTACGAGCAGTACTTC
TRBJ1-2,TRBV19,many,.,CASKYQGGYGYTF,TGTGCCAGTAAATATCAGGGAGGTTATGGCTACACCTTC
TRBJ2-2,TRBV11-3,many,TRBD1,CASSVTGTGTGELFF,TGTGCCAGCAGCGTTACCGGGACAGGGACCGGGGAGCTGTTTTTT
TRBJ1-1,TRBV7-3,many,.,CASSSQMNTEAFF,TGTGCCAGCAGCTCCCAGATGAACACTGAAGCTTTCTTT
TRBJ2-1,TRBV12-5,many,.,CASGFILTDYNEQFF,TGTGCTAGTGGTTTCATCCTTACAGACTACAATGAGCAGTTCTTC
TRBJ1-5,TRBV7-8,many,TRBD1,CASSFRTGNNQPQHF,TGTGCCAGCAGCTTTCGGACAGGGAACAATCAGCCCCAGCATTTT
TRBJ2-1,TRBV5-1,many,TRBD2,CASSGDGGGIYNEQFF,TGCGCCAGCAGCGGGGATGGGGGAGGGATCTACAATGAGCAGTTCTTC
TRBJ2-3,TRBV4-2,many,TRBD2,CASSQEKRGGTDTQYF,TGTGCCAGCAGCCAAGAGAAGCGGGGGGGCACAGATACGCAGTATTTT
TRBJ2-1,TRBV6-6,many,.,CASSRTRSENEQFF,TGTGCCAGCAGCCGTACTAGAAGTGAAAATGAGCAGTTCTTC
TRBJ1-1,TRBV19,many,TRBD1,CATGGRGAFF,TGTGCCACTGGGGGCAGGGGGGCTTTCTTT
TRBJ1-2,TRBV11-2,many,TRBD1,CASRVNHRGLDYGYTF,TGTGCCAGCAGGGTGAACCACAGGGGGCTTGACTATGGCTACACCTTC
TRBJ2-2,TRBV15,many,TRBD2,CATSRGGGSTGELFF,TGTGCCACCAGCAGAGGGGGGGGAAGCACCGGGGAGCTGTTTTTT
TRBJ1-4,TRBV5-1,many,TRBD1,CASSLGRDRAGKLFF,TGCGCCAGCAGCTTGGGGCGGGACAGGGCAGGAAAACTGTTTTTT